Below are 30 T cell receptor beta chains sequenced from a single sample in a study of blood T cell repertoires in COVID-19. Assay: immunoSEQ multiplex PCR; the TCRdb copy retains only in-frame clones and omits some. The table includes about 50,000 clones, roughly 84% detected once. The sequencing input was peripheral blood. These TCRs come from a woman aged 55-75 years with acute or convalescent COVID-19.

This rearrangement joins TRBV3-1 (or the pseudogene TRBV3-2) to TRBJ2-6; 7 bases agree with TRBD1. Unmatched junction bases numbered 3, after V lost 3 bases and J lost 1 base. The CDR3 consists of 16 residues. Germline lookup yields CDR1 LGHDT and CDR2 YNNKEL (reference sequence). CDR3 nucleotide sequence: TGTGCCAGCAGCCAGACAGGGCAGTCTGGGGCCAACGTCCTGACTTTC. Its protein is CASSQTGQSGANVLTF.

The V gene is TRBV10-3, the J gene TRBJ1-2; TRBD1 aligns across 8 bases. The CDR3 extends over 13 amino acids. Per the germline V gene, CDR1 is ENHRY and CDR2 is SYGVKD. V dropped 9 bases and J dropped 11; count of bases not matched to a gene: 14. The CDR3 is CAILTQDREEYTF. CDR3 nucleotides: TGTGCCATTCTTACCCAGGACAGGGAGGAGTACACCTTC.

This clone is a singleton in its sample. The V gene is TRBV5-1, the J gene TRBJ1-2; TRBD1 agrees at 7 bases. The trim removed 7 bases at V and 2 bases at J, leaving 5 bases unmatched. CDR3 length: 13 amino acids. Germline CDR1 reads SGHRS; CDR2 reads YFSETQ. The CDR3, as DNA: TGCGCCAGCGGGACAGTCCCAAACTATGGCTACACCTTC. Translation gives CASGTVPNYGYTF.

The chain combines TRBV7-9 with TRBJ2-3; TRBD2 matches 15 bases. The J segment lost 7 bases and the V segment lost 0 bases, leaving 2 bases of the junction unmatched. CDR1 and CDR2 (germline): SEHNR, FQNEAQ (reference sequence). The length of the CDR3 is 16 residues. The DNA of the CDR3 is TGTGCCAGCAGCTTAGCCGGGACTAGCGGGGGGAATACGCAGTATTTT. Protein sequence: CASSLAGTSGGNTQYF.

This rearrangement joins TRBV5-6 to TRBJ2-1; maybe TRBD2 (5 bases). CDR1 and CDR2 (germline): SGHDT, YYEEEE. V was clipped by 4 bases and J by 8 bases, with 13 bases between them. The CDR3 sequence is 13 residues long. The CDR3: CASSPIARDEQFF. CDR3 DNA sequence: TGTGCCAGCAGCCCAATTGCGAGGGATGAGCAGTTCTTC. Variable domain in full (rest from reference TRBV5-6 and TRBJ2-1): DAGVTQSPTHLIKTRGQQVTLRCSPKSGHDTVSWYQQALGQGPQFIFQYYEEEERQRGNFPDRFSGHQFPNYSSELNVNALLLGDSALYLCASSPIARDEQFFGPGTRLTVL.

The chain carries TRBV3-1 (or the pseudogene TRBV3-2) and TRBJ1-3; 7 nucleotides match TRBD1. There are 14 residues in the CDR3. Germline CDR1 is LGHDT and CDR2 is YNNKEL (reference sequence). The J segment lost 7 bases and the V segment lost 4 bases, leaving 7 bases of the junction unmatched. The CDR3 spells CASSPQTGINTIYF. As DNA, the CDR3 is TGTGCCAGCAGCCCACAGACAGGGATTAACACCATATATTTT.

The chain recombines TRBV19 with TRBJ1-4; the D gene is possibly TRBD1 (6 bases). The germline gives CDR1 LNHDA, CDR2 SQIVND (reference sequence). V lost 9 bases, J lost 8 bases, and 19 bases lay in between. The CDR3 sequence is 14 residues long. The CDR3 loop is CASHTTGIGEKLFF. Written as DNA, the CDR3 is TGTGCCAGCCACACAACAGGGATAGGGGAAAAACTGTTTTTT.

This clone showed up just once. The chain couples TRBV29-1 to TRBJ1-2; weak D call: TRBD1 (6 bases). The CDR3 spans 14 residues. V lost 0 bases and J 4 bases, leaving 12 bases between the germline ends. Germline V lookup: CDR1 SQVTM, CDR2 ANQGSEA. CDR3 in amino acids: CSVEEGRGPYGYTF. CDR3 DNA: TGCAGCGTTGAAGAAGGCAGGGGCCCCTATGGCTACACCTTC.

In nucleotides, the CDR3 is TGTGCCAGCAGCCCGGACAGGGCTGCGTACGAGCAGTACTTC. This gives the protein CASSPDRAAYEQYF. The chain recombines TRBV5-4 with TRBJ2-7; 8 positions agree with TRBD1. CDR3 length equals 14 residues. CDR1 and CDR2 from the germline V gene are SGHNT and YYREEE (reference sequence). V shed 4 bases, J shed 4 bases, and the junction held 7 bases outside the gene matches.

This CDR3 is CASRRDRGYEQYF. DNA of the CDR3: TGTGCCAGCAGAAGGGACAGGGGCTACGAGCAGTACTTC. The rearrangement links TRBV5-6 to TRBJ2-7, with 10 positions matching TRBD1. Germline trimming cut 5 bases from V and 3 bases from J; bases unmatched to any gene: 2. Germline CDR1 reads SGHDT; CDR2 reads YYEEEE. The CDR3 is 13 residues long. Using reference TRBV5-6 and TRBJ2-7 for the parts outside the CDR3, the full variable domain is DAGVTQSPTHLIKTRGQQVTLRCSPKSGHDTVSWYQQALGQGPQFIFQYYEEEERQRGNFPDRFSGHQFPNYSSELNVNALLLGDSALYLCASRRDRGYEQYFGPGTRLTVT.

This clone was found a few times. V gene TRBV7-3 combines with J gene TRBJ2-2, with a possible D match to TRBD2 (5 bases). Germline loops: CDR1 SGHTA, CDR2 FQGTGA. Trimming removed 2 bases at V and 8 bases at J, with 15 bases between. CDR3 length: 15 amino acids. The CDR3 spells CASSLHAGNAGELFF. In DNA, the CDR3 is TGTGCCAGCAGCTTACACGCGGGTAACGCGGGGGAGCTGTTTTTT.

The chain employs TRBV7-6 and TRBJ1-1; 7 bases are shared with TRBD1. Germline assignment: CDR1 SGHVS and CDR2 FNYEAQ. V shed 3 bases and J 2 bases; nucleotides not matched to a gene: 6. This CDR3 is built from 15 residues. The CDR3 nucleotides are TGTGCCAGCAGCTTGGCGACAGGGAAAAACACTGAAGCTTTCTTT. This encodes CASSLATGKNTEAFF.

The V call is TRBV7-9, the J call TRBJ1-2, with TRBD1 matching over 7 bases. The V gene end was trimmed by 4 bases and the J gene end by 5 bases; junction bases not matched to a gene: 10. Germline V lookup: CDR1 SEHNR, CDR2 FQNEAQ (reference sequence). The CDR3 sequence is 15 residues long. The CDR3 reads CASSSSDRAWYGYTF. CDR3 in DNA: TGTGCCAGCAGCTCCTCTGACAGGGCGTGGTATGGCTACACCTTC.

This clone was seen more than once but under ten times. The chain combines TRBV2 with TRBJ1-6, with 8 bases matching TRBD1. Germline trimming cut 3 bases from V and 8 bases from J; bases unmatched to any gene: 9. CDR1 and CDR2 (germline): SNHLY, FYNNEI. CDR3 length: 16 amino acids. Written as DNA, the CDR3 is TGTGCCAGCAGTGAGGCTTCGGACAGGGAATATTCACCCCTCCACTTT. Translated: CASSEASDREYSPLHF.

The chain employs TRBV6-5 and TRBJ2-5; D not resolved. Germline V gene lookup returns CDR1 MNHEY and CDR2 SVGAGI. The CDR3 loop spans 13 amino acids. Trimming took 0 bases from V and 3 from J, leaving 5 bases between them. As DNA, the CDR3 is TGTGCCAGCAGTTACTCGCGCAAAGAGACCCAGTACTTC. It translates to CASSYSRKETQYF.

The chain recombines TRBV7-9 with TRBJ2-4; tentative D call: TRBD2 (6 bases). Germline lookup yields CDR1 SEHNR and CDR2 FQNEAQ (reference sequence). The CDR3 extends over 17 amino acids. The V end lost 1 base, the J end lost 1 base, and 14 bases lay between the germline ends. The CDR3 region has the DNA TGTGCCAGCAGCTTAGGGAGGGCTCTAGGGGCCAAAAACATTCAGTACTTC. It encodes CASSLGRALGAKNIQYF.

This chain connects TRBV27 to TRBJ1-5; TRBD1 is a possible D gene (6 bases). This CDR3 spans 17 amino acids. The ends were cut back, 0 bases at V and 0 bases at J, with 12 bases in the middle. CDR1 and CDR2 from the germline V gene are MNHEY and SMNVEV (reference sequence). The CDR3 region is CASSLSGTYYSNQPQHF. In nucleotides, the CDR3 is TGTGCCAGCAGTTTATCTGGGACATATTATAGCAATCAGCCCCAGCATTTT.

This rearrangement joins TRBV5-1 to TRBJ2-1; tentative D call: TRBD2 (6 bases). V was cut by 4 bases and J by 1 base, with 18 bases left in between. The CDR3 is 17 residues long. Germline loops: CDR1 SGHRS, CDR2 YFSETQ. CDR3 in amino acids: CASSPTGGTESYNEQFF. The CDR3 DNA follows: TGCGCCAGCAGCCCGACCGGAGGGACGGAGTCCTACAATGAGCAGTTCTTC. The whole variable domain, filled in from reference TRBV5-1 and TRBJ2-1, reads KAGVTQTPRYLIKTRGQQVTLSCSPISGHRSVSWYQQTPGQGLQFLFEYFSETQRNKGNFPGRFSGRQFSNSRSEMNVSTLELGDSALYLCASSPTGGTESYNEQFFGPGTRLTVL.

This chain links TRBV6-2 or TRBV6-3 with TRBJ2-3, with 15 bases identical to TRBD2. After removal of 0 bases from V and 1 base from J, the junction contained 8 bases not matched to a gene. CDR1 and CDR2 (germline): MNHEY, SVGEGT. CDR3 length equals 20 residues. The CDR3 sequence is CASSYSTGTSGRRGTDTQYF. DNA for the CDR3: TGTGCCAGCAGTTACTCCACCGGGACTAGCGGGAGGAGGGGCACAGATACGCAGTATTTT.

V and J are TRBV11-2 and TRBJ1-5; D uncertain. V was trimmed by 5 bases and J by 7 bases, leaving 15 bases between them. The V gene's germline CDR1 is SGHAT and CDR2 FQNNGV. The CDR3 is 14 residues long. The CDR3 sequence: CASSIGPTSQPQHF. CDR3 DNA: TGTGCCAGCAGCATCGGTCCAACCTCCCAGCCCCAGCATTTT.

The V call is TRBV6-2 or TRBV6-3, the J call TRBJ2-3; TRBD2 might be the D (7 bases). Deletions cut 2 bases from V and 0 bases from J, with 9 bases between. Per germline, CDR1 MNHEY and CDR2 SVGEGT. The CDR3 sequence is 15 residues long. CDR3 sequence: CASSYEGGSTDTQYF. CDR3 nucleotides: TGTGCCAGCAGTTACGAGGGGGGGAGCACAGATACGCAGTATTTT.

The chain combines TRBV5-6 with TRBJ2-5; 10 bases fit TRBD1. The CDR3 runs 15 residues. Germline V gene sequence: CDR1 SGHDT, CDR2 YYEEEE. Trimming took 4 bases from V and 4 from J; bases not matched to a gene: 7. CDR3 loop: CASSPDRGRGETQYF. The CDR3 nucleotides read TGTGCCAGCAGCCCGGACAGGGGGAGGGGAGAGACCCAGTACTTC.

V gene TRBV15 combines with J gene TRBJ1-4; no clear D gene. The germline V gene has CDR1 LNHNV and CDR2 YYDKDF (reference sequence). The CDR3 has 17 residues. The V gene lost 0 bases and the J gene lost 0 bases, with 11 bases spanning the gap. CDR3: CATSRERATATNEKLFF. The CDR3 region has the DNA TGTGCCACCAGCAGAGAGAGGGCAACAGCAACTAATGAAAAACTGTTTTTT.

This clone has only one observation. The chain links TRBV2 to TRBJ1-1; D ambiguous. In germline, CDR1 is SNHLY, CDR2 FYNNEI. The CDR3 has 12 residues. Trimming shortened V by 6 bases and J by 11 bases, and 16 bases separated the two germline ends. This CDR3 is CASRHAAKRAFF. CDR3 DNA sequence: TGTGCCAGCAGGCATGCAGCGAAGAGGGCTTTCTTT.

This clone was found a few times. The V call is TRBV27, the J call TRBJ1-2, with TRBD1 matching 10 bases. Germline assignment: CDR1 MNHEY and CDR2 SMNVEV (reference sequence). The CDR3 sequence is 13 residues long. V lost 7 bases and J lost 7; bases outside the gene matches: 6. CDR3 sequence (DNA): TGTGCCAGCAAACGACAGGGGGCGTTTGGCTACACCTTC. It yields the protein CASKRQGAFGYTF.

This chain uses TRBV7-2 with TRBJ1-2; D is undetermined. V was shortened by 7 bases and J by 8 bases, with 17 bases between the two germline ends. The CDR3 sequence is 13 residues long. CDR1 SGHTA and CDR2 FQGNSA come from the germline V gene. The CDR3 coding sequence is TGTGCCAGCACCCTTCGGGAAGATGGGGGCTACACCTTC. Translation: CASTLREDGGYTF.

The rearrangement links TRBV5-1 to TRBJ1-2, with TRBD1 matching 10 bases. The germline gives CDR1 SGHRS, CDR2 YFSETQ. After removal of 0 bases from V and 4 bases from J, the junction contained 0 bases not matched to a gene. This CDR3 is built from 14 residues. CDR3 sequence reads: CASSLGTGGYGYTF. In DNA, the CDR3 is TGCGCCAGCAGCTTGGGGACAGGGGGCTATGGCTACACCTTC. The full variable domain, with the rest looked up from reference TRBV5-1 and TRBJ1-2, is KAGVTQTPRYLIKTRGQQVTLSCSPISGHRSVSWYQQTPGQGLQFLFEYFSETQRNKGNFPGRFSGRQFSNSRSEMNVSTLELGDSALYLCASSLGTGGYGYTFGSGTRLTVV.

The chain is built from TRBV19 and TRBJ1-5; tentatively, D is TRBD1 (6 bases). V was cut by 4 bases and J by 1 base, with 14 bases left in between. Germline CDR1 LNHDA, CDR2 SQIVND (reference sequence). This CDR3 has 16 amino acids. In nucleotides, the CDR3 is TGTGCCAGTAGTACTACAGGGATTAGGAGCAATCAGCCCCAGCATTTT. The encoded protein is CASSTTGIRSNQPQHF.

This clone was seen a single time. The gene calls are TRBV3-1 (or the pseudogene TRBV3-2) and TRBJ2-5; tentative D call: TRBD1 (7 bases). Germline V gives CDR1 LGHDT, CDR2 YNNKEL (reference sequence). The length of the CDR3 is 13 residues. Trimming shortened V by 3 bases and J by 11 bases, and 16 bases separated the two germline ends. CDR3 region: CASSQARGAEQYF. The CDR3 nucleotides are TGTGCCAGCAGCCAGGCCAGGGGGGCCGAACAGTACTTC.

V usage is TRBV7-9 and J usage is TRBJ2-7; possible D gene TRBD2, 6 bases. V lost 5 bases to trimming and J lost 4 bases, with 18 bases between them. CDR1 and CDR2 (germline): SEHNR, FQNEAQ (reference sequence). This CDR3 comprises 15 residues. The CDR3 bases are TGTGCCAGCAGCCTAGTGGGGGACTTGAAGTACGAGCAGTACTTC. As protein: CASSLVGDLKYEQYF.